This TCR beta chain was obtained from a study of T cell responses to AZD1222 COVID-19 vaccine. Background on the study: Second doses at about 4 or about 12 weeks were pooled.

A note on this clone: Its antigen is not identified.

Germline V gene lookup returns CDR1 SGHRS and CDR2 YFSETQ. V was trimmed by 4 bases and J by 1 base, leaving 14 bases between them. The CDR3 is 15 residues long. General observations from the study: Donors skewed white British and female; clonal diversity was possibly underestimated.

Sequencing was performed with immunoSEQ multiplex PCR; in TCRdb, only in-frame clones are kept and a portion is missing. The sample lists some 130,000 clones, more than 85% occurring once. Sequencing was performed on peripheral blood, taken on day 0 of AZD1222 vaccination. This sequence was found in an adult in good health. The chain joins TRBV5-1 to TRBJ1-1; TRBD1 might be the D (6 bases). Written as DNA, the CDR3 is TGCGCCAGCAGCACCGGGACATCAGGGAACACTGAAGCTTTCTTT. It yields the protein CASSTGTSGNTEAFF.